The rows below give T cell receptor beta chains drawn from one sample of a study of blood T cell repertoires in COVID-19. Using immunoSEQ multiplex PCR, the repertoire was profiled, and TCRdb retains in-frame clones only, with some absent. The sample yields fewer than 400,000 clones, less than 85% seen once. The sequenced material came from PBMCs or T cells enriched from blood (not recorded which). These receptors were taken from a woman aged 25 to 45 who had been exposed to COVID-19. Both conserved end residues are part of each CDR3. The D gene is left open where the match is weak. Rows may omit the clone size; those that give it use once, few, many or a size class.

d_call	clone_size	v_call	j_call	cdr3_aa	cdr3_nt
NA	NA	TRBV5-1	TRBJ2-1	CASSGWGGSEQFF	TGCGCCAGCAGCGGATGGGGGGGCAGTGAGCAGTTCTTC
TRBD1	NA	TRBV12-5	TRBJ1-6	CASGLQGAHNSPLHF	TGTGCTAGTGGTTTACAGGGGGCGCATAATTCACCCCTCCACTTT
TRBD1	NA	TRBV4-2	TRBJ2-5	CASSQGSRGTDGTQYF	TGTGCCAGCAGCCAAGGATCCAGGGGGACAGATGGGACCCAGTACTTC
NA	NA	TRBV7-8	TRBJ1-3	CASSYGTTSGNTIYF	TGTGCCAGCAGCTACGGGACAACCTCTGGAAACACCATATATTTT
NA	few	TRBV12-3/TRBV12-4	TRBJ1-1	CASSRTQGTEAFF	TGTGCCAGCAGCCGCACCCAGGGGACTGAAGCTTTCTTT
TRBD1	NA	TRBV5-4	TRBJ2-7	CASTGDRENSYEQYF	TGTGCCAGCACCGGGGACAGGGAGAACAGCTACGAGCAGTACTTC
NA	NA	TRBV14	TRBJ2-1	CASSQVERSSYNEQFF	TGTGCCAGCAGCCAAGTGGAGCGGAGCTCCTACAATGAGCAGTTCTTC
TRBD2	NA	TRBV18	TRBJ2-2	CASSLRLAGDTGELFF	TGTGCCAGCTCGCTCAGACTAGCGGGAGACACCGGGGAGCTGTTTTTT
NA	NA	TRBV30	TRBJ1-2	CAWGAGQHGYTF	TGTGCCTGGGGGGCCGGACAGCATGGCTACACCTTC
NA	NA	TRBV9	TRBJ2-5	CASSAGGEETQYF	TGTGCCAGCAGCGCCGGGGGAGAAGAGACCCAGTACTTC
NA	NA	TRBV11-3	TRBJ2-7	CASSSGGRREQEQYF	TGTGCCAGCAGCTCTGGGGGGAGGAGGGAGCAAGAGCAGTACTTC
TRBD1	NA	TRBV23-1	TRBJ1-4	CASGLDREGRFVGKLFF	TGCGCCAGCGGCCTGGACAGGGAAGGGCGGTTTGTAGGGAAACTGTTTTTT
TRBD1	once	TRBV4-2	TRBJ1-2	CASRTQGALIGGYTF	TGTGCCAGCAGGACACAGGGGGCGCTTATTGGGGGCTACACCTTC
NA	NA	TRBV29-1	TRBJ1-1	CSAYGQSLNTEAFF	TGCAGCGCTTACGGACAGAGCCTTAACACTGAAGCTTTCTTT
TRBD1	once	TRBV10-3	TRBJ2-3	CAISHKDRADTQYF	TGTGCCATCAGTCACAAAGACAGGGCTGATACGCAGTATTTT
NA	NA	TRBV29-1	TRBJ1-3	CSAPDGGISGNTIYF	TGCAGCGCCCCTGATGGGGGCATTTCTGGAAACACCATATATTTT
TRBD2	NA	TRBV25-1	TRBJ2-3	CASLAGGTDTQYF	TGTGCCAGCCTAGCGGGGGGTACAGATACGCAGTATTTT
TRBD1	NA	TRBV5-5	TRBJ1-2	CASSETGNYGYTF	TGTGCCAGCAGCGAGACAGGGAACTATGGCTACACCTTC
NA	NA	TRBV10-1	TRBJ1-1	CASSESSSNTEAFF	TGCGCCAGCAGTGAGTCGTCGTCGAACACTGAAGCTTTCTTT
NA	once	TRBV6-2/TRBV6-3	TRBJ2-2	CASSNNPGVRELFF	TGTGCCAGCAGTAATAACCCAGGGGTGAGGGAGCTGTTTTTT
TRBD1	NA	TRBV30	TRBJ1-2	CAWIRTGGGGYTF	TGTGCCTGGATTAGGACAGGGGGGGGTGGCTACACCTTC
TRBD2	NA	TRBV28	TRBJ2-4	CASSETSGRPNIQYF	TGTGCCAGCAGTGAGACTAGCGGGAGGCCGAACATTCAGTACTTC
TRBD1	NA	TRBV28	TRBJ1-1	CASSFPGTGHTEAFF	TGTGCCAGCAGTTTCCCCGGGACAGGGCACACTGAAGCTTTCTTT
TRBD2	NA	TRBV5-1	TRBJ2-7	CASSLGGLAYEQYF	TGCGCCAGCAGCTTGGGAGGACTAGCCTACGAGCAGTACTTC
NA	NA	TRBV19	TRBJ2-5	CASSAIGVGQETQYF	TGTGCCAGTAGCGCTATAGGGGTGGGTCAGGAGACCCAGTACTTC
NA	NA	TRBV5-1	TRBJ2-3	CASSLAGLKSTDTQYF	TGCGCCAGCAGCTTGGCTGGACTCAAAAGCACAGATACGCAGTATTTT
NA	NA	TRBV5-1	TRBJ1-2	CASSLRQVHGYTF	TGCGCCAGCAGCTTGCGACAGGTCCATGGCTACACCTTC
NA	NA	TRBV9	TRBJ2-3	CASSVDSTADTQYF	TGTGCCAGCAGCGTAGATAGCACCGCAGATACGCAGTATTTT
TRBD1	NA	TRBV19	TRBJ1-2	CASRGTGGITNYGYTF	TGTGCCAGTAGAGGGACAGGGGGTATTACTAACTATGGCTACACCTTC
NA	NA	TRBV1	TRBJ1-6	CTSSQVQVYSYNSPLHF	TGCACCAGCAGCCAAGTACAGGTCTACTCCTATAATTCACCCCTCCACTTT
TRBD1	NA	TRBV28	TRBJ1-3	CASSMDRGLRNTIYF	TGTGCCAGCAGTATGGACAGGGGGCTCAGAAACACCATATATTTT
NA	NA	TRBV4-1	TRBJ2-1	CASSQGHTGSYNEQFF	TGCGCCAGCAGCCAAGGCCACACAGGGAGCTACAATGAGCAGTTCTTC
NA	NA	TRBV4-3	TRBJ2-6	CASSRMGGANVLTF	TGCGCCAGCAGCCGAATGGGCGGGGCCAACGTCCTGACTTTC
NA	NA	TRBV7-2	TRBJ2-1	CASSFSAGNNEQFF	TGTGCCAGCAGCTTTTCGGCGGGGAACAATGAGCAGTTCTTC
NA	NA	TRBV5-6	TRBJ1-6	CASSLGGALFAPLHF	TGTGCCAGCAGCTTAGGGGGGGCGCTCTTTGCACCCCTCCACTTT
NA	NA	TRBV28	TRBJ1-2	CASTEPNYGYTF	TGTGCCAGCACTGAGCCGAACTATGGCTACACCTTC
NA	NA	TRBV28	TRBJ1-5	CASSLLDRPNQPQHF	TGTGCCAGCAGTTTACTAGACAGGCCAAATCAGCCCCAGCATTTT
NA	NA	TRBV14	TRBJ2-5	CASSLEGGETQYF	TGTGCCAGCAGCTTAGAAGGGGGAGAGACCCAGTACTTC
TRBD2	NA	TRBV28	TRBJ2-3	CASSLGLAEYTDTQYF	TGTGCCAGCAGTTTAGGACTAGCGGAATACACAGATACGCAGTATTTT
TRBD1	NA	TRBV5-1	TRBJ1-1	CASSLDRGNTEAFF	TGCGCCAGCAGCTTGGACAGGGGAAACACTGAAGCTTTCTTT
NA	NA	TRBV16	TRBJ1-2	CASSPPGANYGYTF	TGTGCCAGCAGCCCCCCGGGTGCTAACTATGGCTACACCTTC
TRBD1	NA	TRBV30	TRBJ1-2	CAWKISGGHNYGYTF	TGTGCCTGGAAAATTTCAGGGGGCCACAACTATGGCTACACCTTC
TRBD1	NA	TRBV27	TRBJ1-6	CASSLSGQGEPNSPLHF	TGTGCCAGCAGTTTATCGGGACAGGGGGAGCCGAATTCACCCCTCCACTTT
TRBD1	NA	TRBV4-3	TRBJ1-2	CASSQDRTGAVHGYTF	TGCGCCAGCAGCCAAGATAGGACAGGGGCCGTGCATGGCTACACCTTC